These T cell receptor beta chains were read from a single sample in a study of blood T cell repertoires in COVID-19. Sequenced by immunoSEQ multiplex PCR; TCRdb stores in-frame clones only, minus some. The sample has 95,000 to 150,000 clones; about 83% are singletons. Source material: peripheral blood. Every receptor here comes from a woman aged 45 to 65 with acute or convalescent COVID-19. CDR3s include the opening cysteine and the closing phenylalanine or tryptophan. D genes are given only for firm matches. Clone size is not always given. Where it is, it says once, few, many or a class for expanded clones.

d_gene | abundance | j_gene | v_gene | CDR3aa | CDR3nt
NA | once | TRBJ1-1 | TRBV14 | CASSLLDTGTEAFF | TGTGCCAGCAGCCTCCTGGACACAGGCACTGAAGCTTTCTTT
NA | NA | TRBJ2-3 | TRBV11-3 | CASSLESGFGTDTQYF | TGTGCCAGCAGCCTCGAATCGGGGTTCGGCACAGATACGCAGTATTTT
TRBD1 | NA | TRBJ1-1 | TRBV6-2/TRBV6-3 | CASSWRQGGTEAFF | TGTGCCAGCAGTTGGAGACAGGGAGGCACTGAAGCTTTCTTT
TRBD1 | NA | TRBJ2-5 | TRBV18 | CASSLGQGGETQYF | TGTGCCAGCTCACTAGGACAGGGTGGAGAGACCCAGTACTTC
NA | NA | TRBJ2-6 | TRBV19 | CASSIDPNFGVLTF | TGTGCCAGTAGTATAGACCCAAATTTCGGGGTCCTGACTTTC
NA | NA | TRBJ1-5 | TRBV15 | CATSTGSGNQPQHF | TGTGCCACCAGCACAGGGTCCGGCAATCAGCCCCAGCATTTT
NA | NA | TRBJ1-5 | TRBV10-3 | CAISAPGPQHF | TGTGCCATCAGTGCCCCAGGGCCCCAGCATTTT
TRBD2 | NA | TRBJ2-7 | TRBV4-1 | CASSSPTGGYEQYF | TGCGCCAGCAGCTCCCCTACGGGAGGATACGAGCAGTACTTC
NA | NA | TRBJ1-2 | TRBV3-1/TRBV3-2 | CASSQVSVGAYYGYTF | TGTGCCAGCAGCCAAGTGAGTGTGGGGGCTTATTATGGCTACACCTTC
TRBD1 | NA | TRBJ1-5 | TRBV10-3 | CAISDGQVFNQPQHF | TGTGCCATCAGTGACGGACAGGTTTTCAATCAGCCCCAGCATTTT
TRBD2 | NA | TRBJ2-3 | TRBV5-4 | CAFWTSGFTDTQYF | TGTGCCTTTTGGACTAGCGGGTTCACAGATACGCAGTATTTT
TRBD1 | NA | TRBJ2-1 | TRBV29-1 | CSVRTGGNEQFF | TGCAGCGTGCGGACAGGCGGGAATGAGCAGTTCTTC
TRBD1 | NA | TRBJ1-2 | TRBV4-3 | CASSQDRGPVTF | TGCGCCAGCAGCCAAGACAGGGGGCCGGTCACCTTC
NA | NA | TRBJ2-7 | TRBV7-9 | CASSLGGDYEQYF | TGTGCCAGCAGCTTAGGCGGGGACTACGAGCAGTACTTC
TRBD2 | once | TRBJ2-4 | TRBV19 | CATNGGVGRGDIQYF | TGTGCCACCAACGGGGGCGTCGGGAGGGGGGACATTCAGTACTTC
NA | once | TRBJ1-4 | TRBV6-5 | CASSYSQATNEKLFF | TGTGCCAGCAGTTACTCGCAGGCAACTAATGAAAAACTGTTTTTT
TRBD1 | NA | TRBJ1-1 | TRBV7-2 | CASSLARGTEAFF | TGTGCCAGCAGCTTAGCCAGGGGGACTGAAGCTTTCTTT